This entry lists 3 T cell receptor beta chains sequenced from one sample in a study of blood T cells in healthy people across ages. Through a sample-barcoded 5' primer and a J-beta primer mix, a second PCR was run for roughly 6 to 11 cycles. Each CDR3 protein gets one entry after TCRdb re-called the 5' RACE reads with MiXCR. Here the sample spans 1.5 million to 2 million distinct CDR3 sequences, 34% being singletons. What was sequenced was blood. The receptors come from a woman aged 25 to 39 in good health.

This clonotype was picked up a small number of times. The chain is built from TRBV20-1 and TRBJ2-7; TRBD2 matches at 9 bases. The germline V gene encodes CDR1 DFQATT and CDR2 SNEGSKA (reference sequence). CDR3 length: 14 amino acids. The trim removed 2 bases at V and 1 base at J, leaving 3 bases unmatched. The CDR3 DNA sequence: TGCAGTGCTAGAACCGGACTAGCGTCCTACGAGCAGTACTTC. Its translation is CSARTGLASYEQYF.

V gene TRBV11-2 combines with J gene TRBJ2-3; 14 nucleotides agree with TRBD2. Germline lookup yields CDR1 SGHAT and CDR2 FQNNGV. This CDR3 is built from 15 residues. J was trimmed by 11 bases and V by 8 bases; bases with no gene match: 12. CDR3 residues: CASQGTSGGPGVQYF. The DNA of the CDR3 is TGTGCCAGCCAAGGGACTAGCGGGGGCCCTGGGGTGCAGTATTTT.

Concerning this clonotype: A read error is possible here, since a much larger clone lies one base away. The V call is TRBV29-1, the J call TRBJ2-1, with a weak D call TRBD1 (6 bases). CDR3 length equals 10 residues. Germline loops: CDR1 SQVTM, CDR2 ANQGSEA. CDR3 sequence (DNA): TGCAGCGTTACAGGGCTCGAGCGGTTCTTC. It yields the protein CSVTGLERFF.